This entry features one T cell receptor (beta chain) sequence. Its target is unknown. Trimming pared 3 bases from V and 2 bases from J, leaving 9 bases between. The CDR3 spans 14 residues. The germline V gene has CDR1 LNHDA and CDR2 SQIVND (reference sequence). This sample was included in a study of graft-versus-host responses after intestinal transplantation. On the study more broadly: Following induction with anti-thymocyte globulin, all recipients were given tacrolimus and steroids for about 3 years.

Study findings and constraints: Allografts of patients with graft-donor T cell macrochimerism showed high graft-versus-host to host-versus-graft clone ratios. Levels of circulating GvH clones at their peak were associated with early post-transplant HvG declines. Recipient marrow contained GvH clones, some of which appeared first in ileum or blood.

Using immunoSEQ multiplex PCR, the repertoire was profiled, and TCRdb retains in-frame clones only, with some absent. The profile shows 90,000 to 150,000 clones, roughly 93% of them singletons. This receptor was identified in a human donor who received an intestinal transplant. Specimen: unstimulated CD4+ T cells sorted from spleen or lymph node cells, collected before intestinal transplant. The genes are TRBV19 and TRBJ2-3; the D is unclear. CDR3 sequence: CASSMIRNTDTQYF. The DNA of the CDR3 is TGTGCCAGTAGTATGATTCGGAACACAGATACGCAGTATTTT.